Each of the 19 T cell receptor beta chains below was sequenced from the same sample in a study of CD8+ T cells in alopecia areata. Reverse transcribed after extraction, RNA yielded cDNA as the sequencing template. The assay was immunoSEQ multiplex PCR, and TCRdb's table has in-frame clones only and misses some. The table records more than 9,500 clones, about 60% of them present only once. Peripheral blood and lesional scalp punch biopsies came from alopecia areata patients. Sequencing was carried out using skin. The origin of the receptors is a human donor with alopecia areata.

This clone was counted between two and nine times. V and J are TRBV16 and TRBJ2-3; D uncertain. The germline V gene encodes CDR1 KGHSY and CDR2 FQNENV. The CDR3 consists of 12 residues. V lost 4 bases and J 9 bases, leaving 11 bases between the germline ends. The DNA for the CDR3 is TGTGCCAGCAGCCCGTTTGGGCGGACGCAGTATTTT. Its translation is CASSPFGRTQYF.

The sample holds a few counts of this clone. V gene TRBV2 combines with J gene TRBJ1-3; D is ambiguous. From germline, CDR1 is SNHLY and CDR2 FYNNEI. The CDR3 length is 14 residues. Trimming took off 6 bases at V and 0 bases at J, with 9 bases between the two ends. The CDR3 protein is CASRDVNSGNTIYF. DNA of the CDR3: TGTGCCAGCAGGGACGTCAACTCTGGAAACACCATATATTTT.

This clone is a singleton in its sample. This chain links TRBV30 with TRBJ2-3, with 8 bases lining up with TRBD1. Per the germline V gene, CDR1 is GTSNPN and CDR2 is SVGIG (reference sequence). V was pared by 2 bases and J by 1 base, with 5 bases of the junction left unmatched. CDR3 size: 15 residues. CDR3 sequence: CAWSFRTGRTDTQYF. CDR3 nucleotides: TGTGCCTGGAGTTTCCGGACAGGGCGCACAGATACGCAGTATTTT.

The chain has TRBV7-2 and TRBJ1-5, with D tentatively TRBD1 (5 bases). The CDR3 contains 16 residues. The germline CDR1 and CDR2 sequences are SGHTA and FQGNSA. V lost 5 bases to trimming and J lost 0 bases, with 14 bases between them. DNA of the CDR3: TGTGCCAGCAGCCTTTTGGGGGGACGTAGCAATCAGCCCCAGCATTTT. This gives the protein CASSLLGGRSNQPQHF.

The rearrangement links TRBV6-1 to TRBJ2-1, with 12 bases fitting TRBD2. Germline assignment: CDR1 MNHNS and CDR2 SASEGT. The CDR3 extends over 15 amino acids. J was trimmed by 8 bases and V by 5 bases; bases with no gene match: 7. CDR3 region: CASSKTSGSTDEQFF. DNA for the CDR3: TGTGCCAGCAGTAAGACTAGCGGGAGTACAGATGAGCAGTTCTTC.

This clone was seen more than once but under ten times. The V and J genes are TRBV6-1 and TRBJ2-1, with D unresolved. CDR1 is MNHNS and CDR2 is SASEGT in the germline V gene. V was shortened by 3 bases and J by 10 bases, with 13 bases between the two germline ends. This CDR3 comprises 13 residues. The CDR3 protein is CASSDIVDSEQFF. The DNA of the CDR3 is TGTGCCAGCAGTGATATTGTAGATAGCGAGCAGTTCTTC.

The rearrangement joins TRBV15 to TRBJ1-1; D is unresolved. Per the germline V gene, CDR1 is LNHNV and CDR2 is YYDKDF (reference sequence). V was shortened by 0 bases and J by 0 bases, with 23 bases between the two germline ends. The CDR3 has 20 residues. CDR3 DNA sequence: TGTGCCACCAGCAGAGATGGGCTATCCGATTCGTACTACATGAACACTGAAGCTTTCTTT. Translating it yields CATSRDGLSDSYYMNTEAFF. The variable domain in full, completed from reference TRBV15 and TRBJ1-1, reads DAMVIQNPRYQVTQFGKPVTLSCSQTLNHNVMYWYQQKSSQAPKLLFHYYDKDFNNEADTPDNFQSRRPNTSFCFLDIRSPGLGDTAMYLCATSRDGLSDSYYMNTEAFFGQGTRLTVV.

The chain couples TRBV28 to TRBJ2-7; 9 bases map to TRBD1. J lost 1 base, V lost 1 base, and 8 bases had no gene match. The CDR3 sequence is 17 residues long. Germline CDR1 reads MDHEN; CDR2 reads SYDVKM. The CDR3 is CASSLFTGGFRSYEQYF. In nucleotides, the CDR3 is TGTGCCAGCAGTTTATTCACAGGGGGCTTTAGGTCCTACGAGCAGTACTTC.

The gene calls are TRBV14 and TRBJ2-5; tentatively, D is TRBD2 (5 bases). The V and J ends lost 6 bases and 5 bases respectively, with 13 bases between them. The CDR3 has 13 residues. Germline-derived CDR1 and CDR2 are SGHDN and FVKESK. The CDR3 reads CASRRDFEETQYF. The DNA for the CDR3 is TGTGCCAGCAGACGGGATTTTGAGGAGACCCAGTACTTC.

This CDR3 reads CASSPRQGAPYEQYF. CDR3 coding DNA: TGTGCCAGCAGTCCCCGACAGGGAGCACCCTACGAGCAGTACTTC. This chain joins TRBV27 and TRBJ2-7; 7 positions agree with TRBD1. The germline gives CDR1 MNHEY, CDR2 SMNVEV (reference sequence). V shed 5 bases, J shed 2 bases, and the junction held 9 bases outside the gene matches. This CDR3 is 15 amino acids long.

Only a few counts were recorded for this clone. This sequence joins TRBV2 and TRBJ2-1; D is undetermined. This CDR3 is built from 10 residues. Germline loops: CDR1 SNHLY, CDR2 FYNNEI. The germline V and J ends were trimmed by 4 bases and 8 bases, with 3 bases remaining between them. This CDR3 is CASSADEQFF. CDR3 DNA: TGTGCCAGCAGTGCGGATGAGCAGTTCTTC.

The J gene is TRBJ2-1, the V gene TRBV30; D unresolved. CDR3 length: 14 residues. Between the trimmed V and J ends, which lost 0 bases and 7 bases, there was a span of 13 bases. Germline loops: CDR1 GTSNPN, CDR2 SVGIG (reference sequence). CDR3 nucleotide sequence: TGTGCCTGGAGTGTAAAACCGCTCCCAAATGAGCAGTTCTTC. Translation gives CAWSVKPLPNEQFF.

This clone appeared a few times. V gene TRBV18 combines with J gene TRBJ1-1; TRBD1 agrees at 7 bases. CDR3 length equals 15 residues. CDR1 and CDR2 (germline): KGHSH, LQKENI. The trim removed 1 base at V and 11 bases at J, leaving 13 bases unmatched. The CDR3 region has the DNA TGTGCCAGCTCACCACGGTTAGGGGACAGTCTTTCGGCTTTCTTT. It translates to CASSPRLGDSLSAFF.

This clone was counted once. This sequence joins TRBV27 and TRBJ2-7, with 9 bases fitting TRBD2. The CDR3 is 15 amino acids. V was clipped by 8 bases and J by 3 bases; unmatched bases: 11. The germline V gene encodes CDR1 MNHEY and CDR2 SMNVEV (reference sequence). DNA of the CDR3: TGTGCCAGCGTAGCGGGAGCGGGTATGGGCTACGAGCAGTACTTC. This translates into CASVAGAGMGYEQYF.

This rearrangement joins TRBV5-6 to TRBJ2-7; no clear D gene. Germline V gene lookup returns CDR1 SGHDT and CDR2 YYEEEE. The CDR3 totals 11 residues. V was shortened by 5 bases and J by 7 bases, with 10 bases between the two germline ends. CDR3 sequence (DNA): TGTGCCAGCAGTTTCCTAGGTGAGCAGTACTTC. Encoded protein: CASSFLGEQYF.

This chain links TRBV7-9 with TRBJ2-3; 7 bases agree with TRBD2. The germline V gene has CDR1 SEHNR and CDR2 FQNEAQ (reference sequence). J lost 2 bases, V lost 5 bases, and 13 bases had no gene match. The CDR3 runs 17 residues. This CDR3 reads CASSGHRGEGPTDTQYF. CDR3 coding DNA: TGTGCCAGCAGCGGTCATAGAGGGGAGGGCCCCACAGATACGCAGTATTTT.

The sample holds a few counts of this clone. The V gene is TRBV5-4, the J gene TRBJ2-1; TRBD1 matches at 11 bases. This CDR3 contains 15 residues. Germline V gene data show CDR1 as SGHNT and CDR2 as YYREEE (reference sequence). The V and J ends lost 3 bases and 4 bases, in that order; junction bases with no gene match: 3. The CDR3 region is CASSSGTGGYNEQFF. CDR3 in DNA: TGTGCCAGCAGCTCCGGGACAGGGGGTTACAATGAGCAGTTCTTC. The full variable domain, rest sourced from reference TRBV5-4 and TRBJ2-1, is ETGVTQSPTHLIKTRGQQVTLRCSSQSGHNTVSWYQQALGQGPQFIFQYYREEENGRGNFPPRFSGLQFPNYSSELNVNALELDDSALYLCASSSGTGGYNEQFFGPGTRLTVL.

The genes are TRBV4-1 and TRBJ2-1; 12 nucleotides line up with TRBD2. Trimming removed 1 base from V and 2 bases from J; junction bases left unmatched: 6. Germline lookup yields CDR1 MGHRA and CDR2 YSYEKL. This CDR3 is 18 amino acids long. CDR3 sequence: CASSQGLAGASAYNEQFF. CDR3 DNA: TGCGCCAGCAGCCAAGGACTAGCGGGGGCGTCAGCCTACAATGAGCAGTTCTTC.

The DNA of the CDR3 is TGTGCCAGCAGTGAATCCTGGGGGTACGGATACGAGCAGTACTTC. Protein: CASSESWGYGYEQYF. The rearrangement links TRBV25-1 to TRBJ2-7; the D gene could be TRBD1 or TRBD2 (5 bases each). Germline lookup yields CDR1 MGHDK and CDR2 SYGVNS. The CDR3 runs 15 residues. The ends were cut back, 1 base at V and 4 bases at J, with 14 bases in the middle.